The 25 T cell receptor beta chains reported below all come from one sample, sequenced in a study of response to subunit inactivated influenza vaccine (dated by TCRdb to 2017 to 2018). Libraries were built with RT-PCR. Sequenced using an Illumina HiSeq 2500. Through fastp at Q25 and MiXCR, TCRdb rebuilt clones from the public reads, retaining in-frame beta chains. Records with the same CDR3 protein are collapsed into one entry carrying the most frequent genes and DNA. The sample contains roughly 670,000 distinct CDR3 sequences, 12% to 15% of them found a single time. The top ten constitute roughly 7.6% of the sample. The sequencing used PBMCs from blood, collected 14 days before vaccination. These TCRs come from a man aged 45-65 years who received an inactivated influenza vaccine. Donor details come from another sample of the same person, matched by shared clones.

This clonotype was observed a handful of times. The rearrangement joins TRBV7-2 to TRBJ1-1; D might be TRBD1 (5 bases). V was clipped by 2 bases and J by 0 bases, with 16 bases between them. Germline loops: CDR1 SGHTA, CDR2 FQGNSA. This CDR3 is built from 17 residues. The CDR3 loop reads CASSLSGGGRVNTEAFF. The CDR3 DNA is TGTGCCAGCAGCTTATCGGGGGGTGGGAGGGTGAACACTGAAGCTTTCTTT.

The chain couples TRBV24-1 to TRBJ2-1, with 7 bases aligning to TRBD2. J was trimmed by 6 bases and V by 1 base; bases with no gene match: 2. The V gene's germline CDR1 is KGHDR and CDR2 SFDVKD. This CDR3 contains 14 residues. The CDR3 here is CATSDFSSGNEQFF. CDR3 coding DNA: TGTGCCACCAGTGATTTTTCTAGCGGCAATGAGCAGTTCTTC.

This chain joins TRBV5-1 and TRBJ2-7; D gene ambiguous. The CDR3 sequence is 14 residues long. The V gene's germline CDR1 is SGHRS and CDR2 YFSETQ. Deletions cut 0 bases from V and 5 bases from J, with 12 bases between. DNA for the CDR3: TGCGCCAGCAGCTTGGCAGGCCTTGGCGACGAGCAGTACTTC. Translating gives CASSLAGLGDEQYF. Variable domain in full (rest from reference TRBV5-1 and TRBJ2-7): KAGVTQTPRYLIKTRGQQVTLSCSPISGHRSVSWYQQTPGQGLQFLFEYFSETQRNKGNFPGRFSGRQFSNSRSEMNVSTLELGDSALYLCASSLAGLGDEQYFGPGTRLTVT.

This clonotype appeared many times. J is TRBJ2-1 and V is TRBV24-1; 7 bases map to TRBD2. The V gene's germline CDR1 is KGHDR and CDR2 SFDVKD. The CDR3 totals 18 residues. V was pared by 4 bases and J by 6 bases, with 17 bases of the junction left unmatched. The CDR3 reads CATSDPLPSSGPTNEQFF. The CDR3 nucleotides are TGTGCCACCAGTGACCCACTCCCGTCTAGCGGTCCAACCAATGAGCAGTTCTTC.

In its sample, this clonotype was seen a few times. The chain uses TRBV12-3 or TRBV12-4 and TRBJ1-6; 9 nucleotides align to TRBD1. The CDR3 sequence is 14 residues long. J gave up 9 bases and V 5 bases, and 5 bases lay outside the gene matches. CDR3 protein: CASSDRTGVSPLHF. In nucleotides, the CDR3 is TGTGCCAGCAGTGACCGGACAGGGGTTTCACCCCTCCACTTT.

This clonotype was counted only a few times. The chain is built from TRBV28 and TRBJ2-1; the D call may be TRBD1 or TRBD2 (5 bases each). Germline CDR1 reads MDHEN; CDR2 reads SYDVKM. CDR3 length equals 16 residues. V dropped 2 bases and J dropped 6 bases, with 17 bases sitting between them. The CDR3 region has the DNA TGTGCCAGCAGTTTAATGGACACTCGACTAATCAATGAGCAGTTCTTC. Residues: CASSLMDTRLINEQFF.

J is TRBJ2-1 and V is TRBV9, with 8 bases identical to TRBD2. Per germline, CDR1 SGDLS and CDR2 YYNGEE. The CDR3 length is 15 residues. Germline trimming cut 0 bases from V and 3 bases from J; bases unmatched to any gene: 2. Written as DNA, the CDR3 is TGTGCCAGCAGCGTAGAGCGGGGGCTCTACAATGAGCAGTTCTTC. This translates into CASSVERGLYNEQFF.

A few counts support this clonotype. The chain links TRBV4-3 to TRBJ2-1; D is perhaps TRBD1 or TRBD2 (6 bases each). V gave up 3 bases and J gave up 6 bases, with 12 bases separating them. The CDR3 contains 14 residues. In germline, CDR1 is LGHNA, CDR2 YSLEER. CDR3: CASSHRWGANEQFF. In DNA, the CDR3 is TGCGCCAGCAGCCACAGATGGGGGGCCAATGAGCAGTTCTTC.

The sample holds many counts of this clonotype. The chain joins TRBV5-1 to TRBJ2-7; D remains unclear. The CDR3 totals 15 residues. From germline, CDR1 is SGHRS and CDR2 YFSETQ. The V gene lost 0 bases and the J gene lost 1 base, with 11 bases spanning the gap. In nucleotides, the CDR3 is TGCGCCAGCAGCTTGGCCCCCTGGAGTTCCTACGAGCAGTACTTC. It translates to CASSLAPWSSYEQYF.

V usage is TRBV6-5 and J usage is TRBJ2-1; the D is unclear. Germline V gene lookup returns CDR1 MNHEY and CDR2 SVGAGI. Between the trimmed V and J ends, which lost 5 bases and 6 bases, there was a span of 14 bases. The CDR3 is 14 residues long. The CDR3 sequence is CASSLETYSNEQFF. CDR3 bases: TGTGCCAGCAGTCTCGAGACCTACTCCAATGAGCAGTTCTTC.

This clonotype was seen more than once but under ten times. The J gene is TRBJ2-1, the V gene TRBV20-1; D unresolved. The CDR3 has 14 residues. V lost 3 bases and J lost 2, with 11 bases in between. The germline V gene encodes CDR1 DFQATT and CDR2 SNEGSKA (reference sequence). The CDR3 coding sequence is TGCAGTGCTAGGCGTCCGCAGGCCTACAATGAGCAGTTCTTC. The encoded protein is CSARRPQAYNEQFF.

This clonotype occurred many times. CDR3 in DNA: TGCGCCAGCAGCTTAGGGGGGGGCCTTGGGGATGAGCAGTTCTTC. This codes for CASSLGGGLGDEQFF. This chain uses TRBV5-1 with TRBJ2-1; possible D gene TRBD2, 7 bases. V was shortened by 2 bases and J by 8 bases, with 17 bases between the two germline ends. Germline V gene data show CDR1 as SGHRS and CDR2 as YFSETQ. There are 15 residues in the CDR3.

This clonotype was recorded a few times. This chain uses TRBV11-2 with TRBJ2-7, with D perhaps matching TRBD1 (5 bases). Germline assignment: CDR1 SGHAT and CDR2 FQNNGV. CDR3 length: 13 residues. The ends were cut back, 2 bases at V and 5 bases at J, with 10 bases in the middle. In DNA, the CDR3 is TGTGCCAGCAGCTTACCAGGGTACCACGAGCAGTACTTC. Translation: CASSLPGYHEQYF. The complete variable domain, with remaining parts taken from reference TRBV11-2 and TRBJ2-7, reads EAGVAQSPRYKIIEKRQSVAFWCNPISGHATLYWYQQILGQGPKLLIQFQNNGVVDDSQLPKDRFSAERLKGVDSTLKIQPAKLEDSAVYLCASSLPGYHEQYFGPGTRLTVT.

CDR3 bases: TGCAGTGCTAGAGGGCCTTCGGGTAATGAGCAGTTCTTC. Protein: CSARGPSGNEQFF. The V and J genes are TRBV20-1 and TRBJ2-1; no reliable D call. V lost 1 base and J 7 bases, leaving 11 bases between the germline ends. Germline CDR1 and CDR2: DFQATT and SNEGSKA (reference sequence). CDR3 length: 13 residues.

The V call is TRBV20-1, the J call TRBJ1-1, with 8 nucleotides matching TRBD1. The CDR3 runs to 12 residues. The V gene's germline CDR1 is DFQATT and CDR2 SNEGSKA (reference sequence). V gave up 5 bases and J gave up 6 bases; unmatched junction bases: 5. For the CDR3, the DNA is TGCAGTGCTGGACAGGGAACGGCTGAAGCTTTCTTT. Translated, it gives CSAGQGTAEAFF.

The J gene is TRBJ1-1, the V gene TRBV4-2; unclear D gene. This CDR3 is built from 15 residues. Trimming pared 4 bases from V and 6 bases from J, leaving 18 bases between. The germline CDR1 and CDR2 sequences are LGHNA and YNFKEQ. The CDR3 DNA follows: TGTGCCAGCAGCCCTCCGGCGACAATCCCAGCTGAAGCTTTCTTT. This codes for CASSPPATIPAEAFF.

The table lists this clonotype with many counts. V gene TRBV28 combines with J gene TRBJ2-6; D could derive from TRBD1 or TRBD2 (5 bases each). V lost 6 bases and J lost 6, with 9 bases in between. The V gene's germline CDR1 is MDHEN and CDR2 SYDVKM. CDR3 length: 13 amino acids. The DNA of the CDR3 is TGTGCCAGCAGATACGGGACGGCCAACGTCCTGACTTTC. Translating it yields CASRYGTANVLTF. The variable domain in full, with the rest retrieved from reference TRBV28 and TRBJ2-6, is DVKVTQSSRYLVKRTGEKVFLECVQDMDHENMFWYRQDPGLGLRLIYFSYDVKMKEKGDIPEGYSVSREKKERFSLILESASTNQTSMYLCASRYGTANVLTFGAGSRLTVL.

The sample holds a few counts of this clonotype. The rearrangement links TRBV24-1 to TRBJ2-7, with 9 bases lining up with TRBD1. CDR1 and CDR2 from the germline V gene are KGHDR and SFDVKD. Trimming at V came to 4 bases and at J to 5 bases, leaving 11 bases not matched to a gene. The CDR3 is 16 residues long. The CDR3 region has the DNA TGTGCCACCAGTGAGTCCGGGACAGGGTACTTGGACGAGCAGTACTTC. This translates into CATSESGTGYLDEQYF.

The rearrangement joins TRBV7-2 to TRBJ2-7; 7 positions match TRBD1. V shed 3 bases, J shed 1 base, and the junction held 9 bases outside the gene matches. This CDR3 is 16 amino acids long. Germline V gene sequence: CDR1 SGHTA, CDR2 FQGNSA. The CDR3 DNA follows: TGTGCCAGCAGCTTCAGCCGGGACAGCAGTTCCTACGAGCAGTACTTC. As protein: CASSFSRDSSSYEQYF.

The rearrangement uses TRBV9 and TRBJ2-5; the D is unclear. Trimming removed 0 bases from V and 2 bases from J, with 11 bases in between. From germline, CDR1 is SGDLS and CDR2 YYNGEE. This CDR3 has 15 amino acids. CDR3 coding DNA: TGTGCCAGCAGCGTAGACGTTACCGGGCAAGAGACCCAGTACTTC. This codes for CASSVDVTGQETQYF.

This chain uses TRBV6-5 with TRBJ1-5; D is ambiguous. Germline CDR1 MNHEY, CDR2 SVGAGI. Trimming shortened V by 2 bases and J by 0 bases, and 8 bases separated the two germline ends. The CDR3 spans 15 residues. CDR3 amino acids: CASSYTTDSNQPQHF. CDR3 bases: TGTGCCAGCAGTTACACGACGGATAGCAATCAGCCCCAGCATTTT.

The chain employs TRBV27 and TRBJ2-7, with D uncertain. With 2 bases removed from V and 1 base from J, the gap between germline ends came to 12 bases. Germline values: CDR1 MNHEY, CDR2 SMNVEV (reference sequence). CDR3 length: 15 amino acids. The CDR3 protein is CASSLTFAVSYEQYF. The DNA for the CDR3 is TGTGCCAGCAGTTTAACTTTTGCGGTTTCCTACGAGCAGTACTTC.

There are a few counts of this clonotype. The rearrangement joins TRBV20-1 to TRBJ2-3; 8 bases line up with TRBD2. The CDR3 runs to 16 residues. The germline V gene has CDR1 DFQATT and CDR2 SNEGSKA (reference sequence). Trimming removed 0 bases from V and 3 bases from J; junction bases left unmatched: 8. The CDR3 sequence is CSARDPKAGGTDTQYF. The CDR3 bases are TGCAGTGCTAGAGATCCAAAGGCGGGAGGAACAGATACGCAGTATTTT.

This chain uses TRBV5-1 with TRBJ1-3, with D tentatively TRBD1 (5 bases). CDR1 is SGHRS, CDR2 YFSETQ, per germline. V lost 4 bases and J 5 bases, leaving 16 bases between the germline ends. The CDR3 spans 15 residues. The CDR3 region is CASSDPDSVRNTIYF. The DNA of the CDR3 is TGCGCCAGCAGCGATCCTGACAGCGTGAGAAACACCATATATTTT.

The genes are TRBV7-3 and TRBJ1-2; unclear D gene. Trimming cost V 4 bases and J 2 bases, with 14 bases left between them. The CDR3 loop spans 15 amino acids. Germline V gene lookup returns CDR1 SGHTA and CDR2 FQGTGA. This CDR3 reads CASSSTYGGNYGYTF. CDR3 bases: TGTGCCAGCAGCTCCACATATGGAGGGAACTATGGCTACACCTTC.